This T cell receptor beta chain was recovered during a study of graft-versus-host responses after intestinal transplantation. Sequencing used immunoSEQ multiplex PCR; TCRdb keeps in-frame clones, though not all of them. The table records about 43,000 clones, over 85% of them present only once. CDR3 length equals 15 residues. Trimming removed 4 bases from V and 5 bases from J; junction bases left unmatched: 10. The V gene's germline CDR1 is SEHNR and CDR2 FQNEAQ (reference sequence). The sequence derives from a human patient who received an intestinal transplant, so some T cells may come from the graft donor. This specimen was PBMCs, taken around 350 days after intestinal transplant. The chain employs TRBV7-9 and TRBJ2-5, with TRBD1 identical over 7 bases. This CDR3 reads CASSSPTGVQETQYF. CDR3 DNA sequence: TGTGCCAGCAGCTCACCTACAGGGGTCCAGGAGACCCAGTACTTC.